Sequencing of this T cell receptor beta chain was carried out in a study of a mutant IDH1 vaccine in newly diagnosed glioma. Measured with immunoSEQ multiplex PCR; TCRdb has only the in-frame clones, and not every one. Altogether some 51,000 clones are present, around four fifths being singletons, with the ten largest covering about 5.2%. Stated time point: week 5, during vaccination. Alongside topical imiquimod, each dose of vaccine comprised 300 ug of mutant IDH1 20-mer peptide. On this clone itself: Its cognate antigen is unknown.

The sequence derives from a man aged 50 or older with glioma. The sample in question was PBMCs, obtained from a glioma patient whose treatment included an IDH1 peptide vaccine.

CDR3 amino acids: CASSSGQGLTGELFF. For the CDR3, the DNA is TGTGCCAGCAGCTCGGGACAGGGCCTAACCGGGGAGCTGTTTTTT. This rearrangement joins TRBV5-4 to TRBJ2-2; 9 bases line up with TRBD1. J lost 5 bases, V lost 3 bases, and 5 bases had no gene match. The germline V gene encodes CDR1 SGHNT and CDR2 YYREEE (reference sequence). The CDR3 contains 15 residues. Based on the CDR3 plus reference TRBV5-4 and TRBJ2-2, the full variable domain is ETGVTQSPTHLIKTRGQQVTLRCSSQSGHNTVSWYQQALGQGPQFIFQYYREEENGRGNFPPRFSGLQFPNYSSELNVNALELDDSALYLCASSSGQGLTGELFFGEGSRLTVL.